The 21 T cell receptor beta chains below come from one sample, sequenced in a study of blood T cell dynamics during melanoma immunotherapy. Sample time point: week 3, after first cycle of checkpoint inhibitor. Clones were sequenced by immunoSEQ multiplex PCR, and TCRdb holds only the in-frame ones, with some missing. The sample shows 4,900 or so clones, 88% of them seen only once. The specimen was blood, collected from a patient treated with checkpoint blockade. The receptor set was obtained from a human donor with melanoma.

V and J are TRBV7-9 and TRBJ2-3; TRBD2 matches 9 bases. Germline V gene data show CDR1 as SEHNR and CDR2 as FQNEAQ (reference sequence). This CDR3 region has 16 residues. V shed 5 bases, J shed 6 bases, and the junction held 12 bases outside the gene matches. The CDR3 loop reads CASSVSYASGTDTQYF. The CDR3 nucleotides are TGTGCCAGCAGCGTCTCGTACGCTAGCGGGACGGATACGCAGTATTTT.

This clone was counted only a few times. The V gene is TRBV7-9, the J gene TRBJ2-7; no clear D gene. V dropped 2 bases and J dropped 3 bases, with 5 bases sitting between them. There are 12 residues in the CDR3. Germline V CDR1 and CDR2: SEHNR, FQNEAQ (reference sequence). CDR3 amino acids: CASSLNYYEQYF. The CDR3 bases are TGTGCCAGCAGCTTAAACTACTACGAGCAGTACTTC.

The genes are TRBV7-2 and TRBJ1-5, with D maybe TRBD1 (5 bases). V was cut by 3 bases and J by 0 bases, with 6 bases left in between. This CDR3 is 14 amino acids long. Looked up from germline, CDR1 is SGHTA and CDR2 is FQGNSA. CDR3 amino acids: CASSLGPSNQPQHF. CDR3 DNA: TGTGCCAGCAGCTTGGGACCTAGCAATCAGCCCCAGCATTTT. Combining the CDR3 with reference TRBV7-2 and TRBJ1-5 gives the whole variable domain GAGVSQSPSNKVTEKGKDVELRCDPISGHTALYWYRQSLGQGLEFLIYFQGNSAPDKSGLPSDRFSAERTGGSVSTLTIQRTQQEDSAVYLCASSLGPSNQPQHFGDGTRLSIL.

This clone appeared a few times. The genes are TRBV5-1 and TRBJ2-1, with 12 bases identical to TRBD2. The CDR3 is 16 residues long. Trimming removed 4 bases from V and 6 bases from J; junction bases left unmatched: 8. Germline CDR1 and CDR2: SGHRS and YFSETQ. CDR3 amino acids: CASSLRLAGERNEQFF. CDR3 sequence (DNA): TGCGCCAGCAGCCTAAGACTAGCGGGAGAACGCAATGAGCAGTTCTTC.

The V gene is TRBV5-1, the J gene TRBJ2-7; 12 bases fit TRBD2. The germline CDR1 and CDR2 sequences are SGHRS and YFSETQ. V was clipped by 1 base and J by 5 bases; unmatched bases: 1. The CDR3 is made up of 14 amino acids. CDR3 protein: CASSLTSGRNEQYF. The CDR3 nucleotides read TGCGCCAGCAGCTTGACTAGCGGGAGGAACGAGCAGTACTTC.

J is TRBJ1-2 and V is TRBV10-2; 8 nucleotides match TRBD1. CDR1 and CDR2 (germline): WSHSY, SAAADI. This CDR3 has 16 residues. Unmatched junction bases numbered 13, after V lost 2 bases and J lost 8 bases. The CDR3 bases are TGCGCCAGCAGTGAGGCGGACAGGGAGCGCGCCCCCGGCTACACCTTC. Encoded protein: CASSEADRERAPGYTF.

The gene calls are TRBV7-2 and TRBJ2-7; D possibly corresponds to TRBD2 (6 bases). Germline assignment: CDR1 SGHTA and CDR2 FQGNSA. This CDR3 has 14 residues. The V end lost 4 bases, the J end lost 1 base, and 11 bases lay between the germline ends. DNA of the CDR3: TGTGCCAGCAGCTGGGGGGTAGCGTCCTACGAGCAGTACTTC. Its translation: CASSWGVASYEQYF.

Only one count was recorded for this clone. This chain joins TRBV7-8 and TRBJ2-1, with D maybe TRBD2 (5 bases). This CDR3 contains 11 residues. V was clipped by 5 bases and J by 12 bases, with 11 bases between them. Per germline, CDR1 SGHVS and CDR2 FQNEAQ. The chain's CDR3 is CASSPRGVQFF. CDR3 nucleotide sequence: TGTGCCAGCAGCCCCCGGGGAGTGCAGTTCTTC. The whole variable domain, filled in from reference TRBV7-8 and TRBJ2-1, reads GAGVSQSPRYKVAKRGQDVALRCDPISGHVSLFWYQQALGQGPEFLTYFQNEAQLDKSGLPSDRFFAERPEGSVSTLKIQRTQQEDSAVYLCASSPRGVQFFGPGTRLTVL.

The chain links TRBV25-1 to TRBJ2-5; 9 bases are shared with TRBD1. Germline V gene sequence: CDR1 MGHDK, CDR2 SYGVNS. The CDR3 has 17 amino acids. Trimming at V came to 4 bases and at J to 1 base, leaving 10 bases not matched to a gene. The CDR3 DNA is TGTGCCAGCAGTGCCTACAGGGGGCAGAATGGCCAAGAGACCCAGTACTTC. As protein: CASSAYRGQNGQETQYF.

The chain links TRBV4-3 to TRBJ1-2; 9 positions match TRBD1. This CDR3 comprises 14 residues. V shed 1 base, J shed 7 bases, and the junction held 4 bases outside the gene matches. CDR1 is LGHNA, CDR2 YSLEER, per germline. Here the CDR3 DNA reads TGCGCCAGCAGCCAAGCCGGGACAGGGATTGGCTACACCTTC. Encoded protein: CASSQAGTGIGYTF.

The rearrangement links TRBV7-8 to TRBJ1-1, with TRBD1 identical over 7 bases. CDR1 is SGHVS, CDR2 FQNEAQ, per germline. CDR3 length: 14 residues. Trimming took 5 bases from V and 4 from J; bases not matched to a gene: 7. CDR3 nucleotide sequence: TGTGCCAGCAGCGCCTACAGGGGTGGCACTGAAGCTTTCTTT. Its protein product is CASSAYRGGTEAFF.

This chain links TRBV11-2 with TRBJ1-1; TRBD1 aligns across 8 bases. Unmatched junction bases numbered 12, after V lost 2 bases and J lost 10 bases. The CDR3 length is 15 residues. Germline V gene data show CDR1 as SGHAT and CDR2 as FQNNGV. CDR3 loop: CASSLSGGAAFAAFF. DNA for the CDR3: TGTGCCAGCAGCTTATCAGGGGGCGCAGCTTTTGCAGCTTTCTTT.

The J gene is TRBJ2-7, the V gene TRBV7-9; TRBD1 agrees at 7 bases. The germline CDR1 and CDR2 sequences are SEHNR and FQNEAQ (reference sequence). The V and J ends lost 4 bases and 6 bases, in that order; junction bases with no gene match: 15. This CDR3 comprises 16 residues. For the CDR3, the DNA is TGTGCCAGCAGCTCGCGACAGGGTGGGCTTAGTTTCGAGCAGTACTTC. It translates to CASSSRQGGLSFEQYF.

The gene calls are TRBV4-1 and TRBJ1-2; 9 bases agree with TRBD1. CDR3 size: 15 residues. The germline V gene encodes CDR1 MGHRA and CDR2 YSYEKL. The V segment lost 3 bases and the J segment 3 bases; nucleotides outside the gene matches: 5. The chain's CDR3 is CASSHIQGADYGYTF. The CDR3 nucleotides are TGCGCCAGCAGCCACATACAGGGGGCGGACTATGGCTACACCTTC.

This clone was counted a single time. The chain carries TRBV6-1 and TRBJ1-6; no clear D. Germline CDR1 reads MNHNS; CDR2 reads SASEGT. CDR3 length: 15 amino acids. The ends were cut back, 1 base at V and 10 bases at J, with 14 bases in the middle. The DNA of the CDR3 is TGTGCCAGCAGTGAAGTCGGAGTCGCCGCCTCACCCCTCCACTTT. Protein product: CASSEVGVAASPLHF.

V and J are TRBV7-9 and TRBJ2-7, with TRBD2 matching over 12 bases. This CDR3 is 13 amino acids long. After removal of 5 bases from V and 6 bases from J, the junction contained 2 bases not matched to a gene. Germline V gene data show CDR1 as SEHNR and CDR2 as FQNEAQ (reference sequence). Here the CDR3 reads CASSALAGGEQYF. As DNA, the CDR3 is TGTGCCAGCAGCGCACTAGCGGGAGGCGAGCAGTACTTC.

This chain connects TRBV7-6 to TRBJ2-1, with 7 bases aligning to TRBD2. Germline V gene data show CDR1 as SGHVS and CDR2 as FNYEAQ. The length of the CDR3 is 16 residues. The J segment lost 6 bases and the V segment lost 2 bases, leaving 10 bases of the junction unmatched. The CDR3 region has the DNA TGTGCCAGCAGCTTAATTCGGGGGAGGGCCCCCAATGAGCAGTTCTTC. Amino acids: CASSLIRGRAPNEQFF.

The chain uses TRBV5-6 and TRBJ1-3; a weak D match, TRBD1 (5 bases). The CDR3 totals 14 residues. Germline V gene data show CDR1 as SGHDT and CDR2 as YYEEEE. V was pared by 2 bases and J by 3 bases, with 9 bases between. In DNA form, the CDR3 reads TGTGCCAGCAGCTTTTGGACAAGTGGAAACACCATATATTTT. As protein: CASSFWTSGNTIYF.

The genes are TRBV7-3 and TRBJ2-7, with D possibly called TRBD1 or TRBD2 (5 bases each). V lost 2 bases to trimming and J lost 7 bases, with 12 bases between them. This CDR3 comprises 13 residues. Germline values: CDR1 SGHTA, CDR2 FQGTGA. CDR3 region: CASSLEGPGEQYF. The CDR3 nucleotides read TGTGCCAGCAGCTTAGAGGGACCCGGGGAGCAGTACTTC.

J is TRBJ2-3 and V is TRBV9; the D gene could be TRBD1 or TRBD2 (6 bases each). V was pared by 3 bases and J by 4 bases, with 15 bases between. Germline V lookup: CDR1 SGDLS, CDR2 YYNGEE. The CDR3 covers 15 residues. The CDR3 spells CASSAGAGAADTQYF. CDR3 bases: TGTGCCAGCAGCGCGGGGGCAGGGGCGGCAGATACGCAGTATTTT.

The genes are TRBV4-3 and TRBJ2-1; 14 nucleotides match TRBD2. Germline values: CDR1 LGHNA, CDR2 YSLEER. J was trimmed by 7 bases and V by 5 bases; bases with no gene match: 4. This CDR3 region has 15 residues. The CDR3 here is CASSGTSGSQNEQFF. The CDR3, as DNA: TGCGCCAGCAGCGGGACTAGCGGGAGTCAGAATGAGCAGTTCTTC.